These T cell receptor beta chains were read from a single sample in a study of T cell changes during pregnancy in multiple sclerosis. Sequencing was performed with immunoSEQ multiplex PCR; in TCRdb, only in-frame clones are kept and a portion is missing. The sample carries 50,000 or so clones, about 89% recorded once. Sequencing used CD4+ T cells from peripheral blood mononuclear cells, obtained after pregnancy. The origin of the receptors is a female donor in good health, enrolled as a control in a pregnancy study. CDR3s include the opening cysteine and the closing phenylalanine or tryptophan. Each record gives: V gene, J gene, D gene, clone size, CDR3 protein, CDR3 DNA. A D gene is named only where the DNA matches it firmly. Clone size is stated in some rows and not others, as once, few, many or a class when expanded.

TRBV30	TRBJ2-1	TRBD1	NA	CAWSRQGMGEQFF	TGTGCCTGGAGCCGACAGGGGATGGGCGAGCAGTTCTTC
TRBV13	TRBJ2-4	TRBD2	NA	CASSHQAGGRNIQYF	TGTGCCAGCAGCCATCAAGCGGGGGGGCGGAACATTCAGTACTTC
TRBV7-3	TRBJ2-1	TRBD2	NA	CASSSGLAGALDEQFF	TGTGCCAGCAGTTCAGGACTAGCGGGGGCTCTGGATGAGCAGTTCTTC
TRBV15	TRBJ1-4	TRBD1	NA	CATSTRTGSDEKLFF	TGTGCCACCAGCACCCGGACAGGGTCGGATGAAAAACTGTTTTTT
TRBV4-3	TRBJ1-2	NA	NA	CASSRLPGGQTFHGYTF	TGCGCCAGCAGCCGACTACCGGGCGGACAGACCTTCCATGGCTACACCTTC
TRBV9	TRBJ2-2	NA	NA	CASSVDRVNTGELFF	TGTGCCAGCAGCGTAGACAGGGTGAACACCGGGGAGCTGTTTTTT
TRBV7-7	TRBJ2-5	TRBD1	NA	CASSNRGQQETQYF	TGTGCTAGCAGTAACAGGGGGCAGCAAGAGACCCAGTACTTC
TRBV18	TRBJ1-6	NA	few	CASSPSQGVNSPLHF	TGTGCCAGCTCACCTTCACAGGGTGTCAATTCACCCCTCCACTTT
TRBV19	TRBJ1-5	NA	NA	CASSISRWNQPQHF	TGTGCCAGTAGTATAAGTCGGTGGAATCAGCCCCAGCATTTT
TRBV5-8	TRBJ1-6	NA	NA	CASSYLYGGANSPLHF	TGTGCCAGCAGCTACCTTTATGGGGGGGCGAATTCACCCCTCCACTTT
TRBV6-6	TRBJ2-7	NA	NA	CASGTRLNGEQYF	TGTGCCAGCGGTACGAGGTTAAACGGCGAGCAGTACTTC
TRBV6-5	TRBJ2-3	NA	NA	CAIGGFSTDTQYF	TGTGCTATAGGAGGTTTTAGCACAGATACGCAGTATTTT
TRBV7-2	TRBJ2-5	NA	NA	CASSFQTSAQETQYF	TGTGCCAGCAGCTTTCAGACTAGTGCACAGGAGACCCAGTACTTC
TRBV11-3	TRBJ1-3	TRBD1	NA	CASSSQQGTGNTIYF	TGTGCCAGCAGCTCCCAACAGGGGACTGGAAACACCATATATTTT
TRBV10-3	TRBJ2-1	TRBD1	NA	CAISSTGGDNEQFF	TGTGCCATCAGCTCGACAGGGGGGGACAATGAGCAGTTCTTC
TRBV5-1	TRBJ2-3	TRBD1	NA	CASSIRQGSTDTQYF	TGCGCCAGCAGCATACGACAGGGTTCAACAGATACGCAGTATTTT
TRBV6-1	TRBJ2-7	NA	NA	CASSSERGYEQYF	TGTGCCAGCAGTTCGGAACGAGGCTACGAGCAGTACTTC
TRBV19	TRBJ2-1	TRBD2	NA	CASSTSGGFYNEQFF	TGTGCCAGTAGTACTAGCGGGGGCTTTTACAATGAGCAGTTCTTC
TRBV5-1	TRBJ2-7	TRBD1	NA	CANSLVGTGRVEQYF	TGCGCCAACAGCTTGGTTGGGACAGGGAGGGTCGAGCAGTACTTC
TRBV5-1	TRBJ1-2	NA	once	CASSLETGFNYGYTF	TGCGCCAGCAGCTTGGAAACAGGGTTTAACTATGGCTACACCTTC
TRBV7-7	TRBJ2-1	NA	NA	CASSPAAADEQFF	TGTGCCAGCAGCCCCGCGGCAGCAGATGAGCAGTTCTTC
TRBV4-3	TRBJ1-1	NA	NA	CASSRGGHTEAFF	TGCGCCAGCAGCCGCGGGGGTCACACTGAAGCTTTCTTT
TRBV19	TRBJ1-2	NA	NA	CASSIDYRRGYWGYTF	TGTGCCAGTAGTATCGATTACAGAAGGGGATATTGGGGCTACACCTTC
TRBV11-3	TRBJ2-1	NA	NA	CASSLDPGRRAIF	TGTGCCAGCAGCTTAGATCCGGGTCGGCGAGCCATCTTC
TRBV4-1	TRBJ1-4	NA	NA	CATALGMTGSTATNEKLFF	TGCGCCACCGCTTTAGGGATGACAGGCTCAACGGCAACTAATGAAAAACTGTTTTTT
TRBV12-5	TRBJ2-7	TRBD2	NA	CASGFVPPVETGTSVRYEQYF	TGTGCTAGTGGTTTTGTCCCCCCCGTTGAAACCGGGACTAGCGTCCGATACGAGCAGTACTTC
TRBV19	TRBJ1-5	NA	NA	CASSIRQNDQPQHF	TGTGCCAGTAGTATCAGGCAGAACGATCAGCCCCAGCATTTT
TRBV11-3	TRBJ1-5	NA	NA	CASSLDGTGLQPQHF	TGTGCCAGCAGCTTAGATGGAACAGGGCTTCAGCCCCAGCATTTT
TRBV27	TRBJ1-5	TRBD1	NA	CASPRQGPHNQPQHF	TGTGCCAGCCCCAGACAGGGACCCCATAATCAGCCCCAGCATTTT
TRBV5-1	TRBJ2-7	TRBD1	NA	CASSSTLGTGGYEQYF	TGCGCCAGCAGCTCCACACTCGGGACAGGGGGTTACGAGCAGTACTTC
TRBV14	TRBJ1-4	NA	few	CASSPWEGGLFF	TGTGCCAGCAGCCCTTGGGAGGGGGGTCTGTTTTTT
TRBV5-4	TRBJ2-2	TRBD1	NA	CASSLGGSTNTGELFF	TGTGCCAGCAGCCTAGGGGGCTCTACGAACACCGGGGAGCTGTTTTTT
TRBV6-5	TRBJ2-5	TRBD2	NA	CASSPRGVKETQYF	TGTGCCAGCAGTCCGCGGGGGGTGAAAGAGACCCAGTACTTC
TRBV7-2	TRBJ1-6	NA	NA	CASSLGFMGLINSPLHF	TGTGCCAGCAGCTTAGGTTTCATGGGACTGATTAATTCACCCCTCCACTTT
TRBV7-2	TRBJ2-2	NA	once	CASSIRQTNTGELFF	TGTGCCAGCAGCATCCGACAGACGAACACCGGGGAGCTGTTTTTT
TRBV30	TRBJ2-5	NA	NA	CAWGTGMETQYF	TGTGCCTGGGGAACAGGCATGGAGACCCAGTACTTC
TRBV6-5	TRBJ2-3	TRBD2	NA	CASSYDLAGGTDTQYF	TGTGCCAGCAGTTACGACTTGGCGGGGGGCACAGATACGCAGTATTTT
TRBV27	TRBJ2-5	NA	NA	CASSFNRPGQETQYF	TGTGCCAGCAGTTTTAACAGGCCAGGACAAGAGACCCAGTACTTC
TRBV6-1	TRBJ2-7	TRBD1	NA	CASSEQQGSDEQYF	TGTGCCAGCAGTGAGCAACAGGGGAGCGACGAGCAGTACTTC